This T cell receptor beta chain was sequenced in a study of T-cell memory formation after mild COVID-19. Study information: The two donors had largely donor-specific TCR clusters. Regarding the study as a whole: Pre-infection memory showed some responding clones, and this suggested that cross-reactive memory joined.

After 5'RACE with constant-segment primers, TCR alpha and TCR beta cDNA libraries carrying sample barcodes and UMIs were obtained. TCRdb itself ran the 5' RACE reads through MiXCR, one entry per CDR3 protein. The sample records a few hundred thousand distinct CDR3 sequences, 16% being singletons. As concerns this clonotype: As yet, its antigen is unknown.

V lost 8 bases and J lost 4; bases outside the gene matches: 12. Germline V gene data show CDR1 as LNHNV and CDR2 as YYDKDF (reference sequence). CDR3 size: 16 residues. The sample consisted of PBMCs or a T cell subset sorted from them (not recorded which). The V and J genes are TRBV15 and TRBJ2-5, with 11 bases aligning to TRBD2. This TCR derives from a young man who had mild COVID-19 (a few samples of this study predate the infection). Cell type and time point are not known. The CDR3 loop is CATRKELAGVRETQYF. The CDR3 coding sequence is TGTGCCACCCGGAAGGAACTAGCGGGGGTGAGAGAGACCCAGTACTTC.